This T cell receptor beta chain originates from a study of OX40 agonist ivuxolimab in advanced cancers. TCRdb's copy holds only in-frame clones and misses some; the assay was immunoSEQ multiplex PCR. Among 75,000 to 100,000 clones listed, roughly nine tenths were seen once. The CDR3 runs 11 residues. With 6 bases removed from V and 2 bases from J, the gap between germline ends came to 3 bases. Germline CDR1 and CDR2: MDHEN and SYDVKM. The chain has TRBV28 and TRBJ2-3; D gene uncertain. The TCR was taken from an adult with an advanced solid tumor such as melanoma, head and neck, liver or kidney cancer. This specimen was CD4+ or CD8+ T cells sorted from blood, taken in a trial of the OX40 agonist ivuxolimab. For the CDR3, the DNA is TGTGCCAGCAGCCACACAGATACGCAGTATTTT. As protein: CASSHTDTQYF.